This TCR beta chain was identified during a study of blood T cell repertoires in COVID-19 (dated by TCRdb to the early 2020s). Turning to the overall study: The collaborator samples originated in the United States, Italy and Spain and spanned the acute and convalescent phases of COVID-19. Nearly every sample came with metadata listing a de-identified subject ID, COVID-19 status, age in years and sex. The material from the prospective study consisted of cDNA or gDNA derived from T cells, B-cell-depleted T cells, or PBMCs. The samples were drawn from the first 160 participants of the ongoing ImmuneRACE study and from over a thousand subjects provided by 6 global collaborators. HLA class I and class II types, where available, came from metadata supplied by the sample provider rather than from assay-based typing. The repertoires were released in a freely available public database intended as a resource for research on the immune response to SARS-CoV-2. The dataset comprised deeply sampled blood TCRbeta repertoires from subjects exposed to, actively infected with, or recovered from COVID-19.

The immunoSEQ Assay, a bias-controlled multiplex PCR, was used to amplify TCRbeta CDR3 regions from genomic DNA. The paper's data handling went like this. The number of nucleated cells in each sample was estimated from the amplification of reference gene primers within the assay. To quantify the absolute abundance of each unique TCRbeta CDR3 rearrangement, sequence reads were collapsed and filtered. For each sample, productive Simpson clonality was calculated as the square root of Simpson's diversity index across productive rearrangements. Sourced from immuneACCESS, this table was stored by TCRdb with only in-frame sequences that have V and J called. A share of the clones is absent; for the studies checked, an unresolved V gene accounts for under half, and the remainder has no known explanation. The V and J calls and clone size are taken from that table; D and trimming were inferred from the DNA. This sample comprises about 300,000 clones, just over 85% of them detected only once. Together, the top ten hold 4% to 5% of the sample.

Worth noting for this clone: Its cognate antigen has yet to be identified. The record has no base qualities; no much larger clone is one base away.

In the prospective study, participants were roughly 18 to 90 years old, resided in about two dozen geographic areas of the United States, and were enrolled through a virtual design. In the prospective study, participants were assigned to cohorts based on the clinical history participants reported in a screening survey and a study questionnaire. ImmuneRACE Cohort 3 recovered participants were defined by two consecutive negative NP/OP PCR tests, healthcare professional clearance, or symptom resolution. Mobile phlebotomists in the prospective study collected whole blood, serum and a nasopharyngeal or oropharyngeal swab from every participant. Additional blood draws and questionnaires over an approximately two-month period could optionally be provided by prospective study participants. Prospective study blood samples were shipped either frozen or at room temperature before DNA extraction. V is cut back by 7 bases and J by 0 bases, with 2 bases in the junction unmatched. For CDR1 and CDR2, the germline V gene lists MGHRA and YSYEKL. From its cysteine to its phenylalanine, the CDR3 spans 14 amino acids. Only the CDR3 part of the read is kept: 42 bases, read in frame from the first base.

Results the study describes overall, beyond this receptor: The quantity of clinical and demographic metadata differed by source and by participant and was supplied without curation.

Recombination connected TRBV4-1 to TRBJ1-4; TRBD1 fits 7 bases in the junction. The sample comprised PBMCs or T cells enriched from blood (not recorded which). This receptor was obtained from a man aged 25 to 40 who had recovered from COVID-19. CDR3 protein: CASKGQSTNEKLFF. DNA sequence: TGCGCCAGCAAGGGACAGTCAACTAATGAAAAACTGTTTTTT.